This T cell receptor beta chain was profiled in a study of control samples from healthy donors and cancer patients. The CDR3 is 13 residues long. Looked up from germline, CDR1 is MNHEY and CDR2 is SMNVEV (reference sequence). V lost 0 bases, J lost 7 bases, and 7 bases lay in between. TCRdb keeps only in-frame clones here, not all; method: immunoSEQ multiplex PCR. The sample includes 150,000 to 180,000 clones, around 96% seen only once; the top ten take 5.5% to 6%. The V call is TRBV27, the J call TRBJ1-5; no clear D. What was sequenced was blood. The TCR originated in a middle-aged man in good health. The CDR3 sequence: CASSLSWFQPQHF. CDR3 sequence (DNA): TGTGCCAGCAGTTTATCCTGGTTCCAGCCCCAGCATTTT.